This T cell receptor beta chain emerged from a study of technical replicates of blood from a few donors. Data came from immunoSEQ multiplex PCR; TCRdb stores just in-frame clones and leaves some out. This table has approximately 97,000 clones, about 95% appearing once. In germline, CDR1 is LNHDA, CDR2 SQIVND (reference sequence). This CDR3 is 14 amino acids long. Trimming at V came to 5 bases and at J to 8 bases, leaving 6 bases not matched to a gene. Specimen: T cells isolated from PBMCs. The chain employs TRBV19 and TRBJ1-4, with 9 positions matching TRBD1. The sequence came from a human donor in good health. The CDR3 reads CASSYGTGTEKLFF. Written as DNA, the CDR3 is TGTGCCAGTAGTTACGGGACAGGGACGGAAAAACTGTTTTTT.